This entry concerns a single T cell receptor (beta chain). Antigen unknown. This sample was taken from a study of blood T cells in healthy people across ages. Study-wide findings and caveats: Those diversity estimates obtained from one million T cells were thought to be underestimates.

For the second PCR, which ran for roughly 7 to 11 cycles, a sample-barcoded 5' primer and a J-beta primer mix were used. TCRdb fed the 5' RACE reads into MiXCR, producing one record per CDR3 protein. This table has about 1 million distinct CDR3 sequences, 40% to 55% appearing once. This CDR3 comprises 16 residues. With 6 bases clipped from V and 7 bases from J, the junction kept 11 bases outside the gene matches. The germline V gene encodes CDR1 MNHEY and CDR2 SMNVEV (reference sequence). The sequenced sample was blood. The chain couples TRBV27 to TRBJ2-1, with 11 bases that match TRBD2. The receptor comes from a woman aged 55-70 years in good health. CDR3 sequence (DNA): TGTGCCAGCAGGGGGCTAGCGGGAGGCATCAGGAATGAGCAGTTCTTC. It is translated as CASRGLAGGIRNEQFF.